This T cell receptor (beta chain) is from a study of beta chain features in type 1 diabetes. Study information: The patient and healthy donor groups were comparable for age, gender and cell yields.

Sequenced material consisted of expressed TCRB transcripts (all of the isolated RNA was reverse transcribed). The average read count of naive, central memory and regulatory T cell samples was around 3.8 million. TCRdb's copy holds only in-frame clones and misses some; the assay was immunoSEQ multiplex PCR. The sample contains about 27,000 clones, less than 70% of which appear only once. Worth noting for this clone: Its antigen remains unknown.

Study-level points and caveats: When cDNA is sequenced, cells with high TCR expression could be over-represented. Researchers could not determine here whether HLA type influences TCRB rearrangement. TCRB CDR3 length was moderately but significantly reduced in all four CD4+ subsets of Type 1 diabetes patients.

The CDR3 has 16 residues. Germline assignment: CDR1 SGHVS and CDR2 FQNEAQ. The ends lost 2 bases at V and 4 bases at J; junction bases unmatched: 5. Sequenced sample: Tregs from blood. The TCR sequence derives from a woman between 18 and 29 years old with type 1 diabetes. V usage is TRBV7-8 and J usage is TRBJ2-1; 10 bases map to TRBD2. This CDR3 reads CASSLTWTSGYNEQFF. CDR3 nucleotides: TGTGCCAGCAGCTTAACCTGGACTAGCGGATACAATGAGCAGTTCTTC. Full variable domain (outside the CDR3, taken from reference TRBV7-8 and TRBJ2-1): GAGVSQSPRYKVAKRGQDVALRCDPISGHVSLFWYQQALGQGPEFLTYFQNEAQLDKSGLPSDRFFAERPEGSVSTLKIQRTQQEDSAVYLCASSLTWTSGYNEQFFGPGTRLTVL.